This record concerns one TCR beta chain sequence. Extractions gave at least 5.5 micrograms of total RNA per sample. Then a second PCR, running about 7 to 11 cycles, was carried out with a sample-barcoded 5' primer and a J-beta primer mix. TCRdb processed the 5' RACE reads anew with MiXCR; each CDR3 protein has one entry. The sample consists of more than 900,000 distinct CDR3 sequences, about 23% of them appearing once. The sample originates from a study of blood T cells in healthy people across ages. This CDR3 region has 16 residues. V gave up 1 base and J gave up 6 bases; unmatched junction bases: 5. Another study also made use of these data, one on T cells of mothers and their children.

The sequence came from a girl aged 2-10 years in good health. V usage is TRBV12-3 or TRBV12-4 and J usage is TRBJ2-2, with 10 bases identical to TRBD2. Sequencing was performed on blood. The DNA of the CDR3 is TGTGCCAGCAGTTTAGATGGAGCGGGAGGGCCCGGGGAGCTGTTTTTT. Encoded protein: CASSLDGAGGPGELFF.